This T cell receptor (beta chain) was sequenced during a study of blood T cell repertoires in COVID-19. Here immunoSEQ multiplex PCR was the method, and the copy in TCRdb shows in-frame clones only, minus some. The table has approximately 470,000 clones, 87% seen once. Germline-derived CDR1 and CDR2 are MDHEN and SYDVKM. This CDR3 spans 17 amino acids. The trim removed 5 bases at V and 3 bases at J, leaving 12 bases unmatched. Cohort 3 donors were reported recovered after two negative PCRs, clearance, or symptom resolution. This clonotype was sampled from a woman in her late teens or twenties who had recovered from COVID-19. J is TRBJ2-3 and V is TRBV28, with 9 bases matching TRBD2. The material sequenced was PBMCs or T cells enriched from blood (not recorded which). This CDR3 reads CASSPLAGSRGTDTQYF. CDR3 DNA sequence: TGTGCCAGCAGTCCCCTAGCGGGGTCCCGAGGGACAGATACGCAGTATTTT.